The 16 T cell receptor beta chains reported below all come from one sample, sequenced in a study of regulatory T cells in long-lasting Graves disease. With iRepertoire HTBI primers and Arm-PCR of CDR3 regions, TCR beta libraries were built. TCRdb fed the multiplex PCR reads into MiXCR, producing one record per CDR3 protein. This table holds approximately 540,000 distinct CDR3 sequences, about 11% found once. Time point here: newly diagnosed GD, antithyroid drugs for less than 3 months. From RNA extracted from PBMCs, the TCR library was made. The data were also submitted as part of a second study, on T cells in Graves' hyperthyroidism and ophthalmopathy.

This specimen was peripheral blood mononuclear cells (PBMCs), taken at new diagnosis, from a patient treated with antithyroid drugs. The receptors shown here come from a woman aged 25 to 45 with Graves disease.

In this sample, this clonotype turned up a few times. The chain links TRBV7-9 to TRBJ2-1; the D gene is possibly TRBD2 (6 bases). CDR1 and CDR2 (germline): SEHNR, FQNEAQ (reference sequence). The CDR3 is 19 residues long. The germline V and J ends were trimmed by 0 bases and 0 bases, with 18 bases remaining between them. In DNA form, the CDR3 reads TGTGCCAGCAGCTTAGCTAGCGGAGACGCCTCAAGCTCCTACAATGAGCAGTTCTTC. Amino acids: CASSLASGDASSSYNEQFF.

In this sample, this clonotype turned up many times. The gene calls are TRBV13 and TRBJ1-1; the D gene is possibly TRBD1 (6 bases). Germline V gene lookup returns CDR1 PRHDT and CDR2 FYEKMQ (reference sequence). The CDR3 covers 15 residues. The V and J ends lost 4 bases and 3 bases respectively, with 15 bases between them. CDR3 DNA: TGTGCCAGCAGCTACACGGGCGGGGGCCACACTGAAGCTTTCTTT. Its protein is CASSYTGGGHTEAFF. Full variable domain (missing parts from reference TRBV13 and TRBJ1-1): AAGVIQSPRHLIKEKRETATLKCYPIPRHDTVYWYQQGPGQDPQFLISFYEKMQSDKGSIPDRFSAQQFSDYHSELNMSSLELGDSALYFCASSYTGGGHTEAFFGQGTRLTVV.

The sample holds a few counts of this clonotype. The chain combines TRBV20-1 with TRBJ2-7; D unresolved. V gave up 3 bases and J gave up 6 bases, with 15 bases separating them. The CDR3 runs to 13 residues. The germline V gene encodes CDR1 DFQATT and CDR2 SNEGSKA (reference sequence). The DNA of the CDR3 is TGCAGTGCTAGGGATCCCCTTCAACGCGAGCAGTACTTC. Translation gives CSARDPLQREQYF.

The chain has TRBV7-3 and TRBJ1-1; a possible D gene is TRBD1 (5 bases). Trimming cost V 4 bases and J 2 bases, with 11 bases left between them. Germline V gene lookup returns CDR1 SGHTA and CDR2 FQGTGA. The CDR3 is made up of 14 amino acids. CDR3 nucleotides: TGTGCCAGCAGCTCGGGGACCTCCAACACTGAAGCTTTCTTT. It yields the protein CASSSGTSNTEAFF.

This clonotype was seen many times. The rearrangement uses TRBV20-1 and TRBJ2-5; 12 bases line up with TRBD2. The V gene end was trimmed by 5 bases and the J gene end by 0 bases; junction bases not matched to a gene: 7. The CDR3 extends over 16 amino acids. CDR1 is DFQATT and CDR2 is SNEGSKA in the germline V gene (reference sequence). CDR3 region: CSAWAGTSGYQETQYF. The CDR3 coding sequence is TGCAGTGCTTGGGCCGGGACTAGCGGGTACCAAGAGACCCAGTACTTC.

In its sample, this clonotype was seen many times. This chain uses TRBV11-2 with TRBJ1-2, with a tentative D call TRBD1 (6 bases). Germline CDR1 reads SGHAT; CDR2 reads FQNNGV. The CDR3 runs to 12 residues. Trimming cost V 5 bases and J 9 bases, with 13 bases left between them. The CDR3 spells CASSPGGTSYTF. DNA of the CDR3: TGTGCCAGCAGCCCCGGGGGGACAAGCTACACCTTC.

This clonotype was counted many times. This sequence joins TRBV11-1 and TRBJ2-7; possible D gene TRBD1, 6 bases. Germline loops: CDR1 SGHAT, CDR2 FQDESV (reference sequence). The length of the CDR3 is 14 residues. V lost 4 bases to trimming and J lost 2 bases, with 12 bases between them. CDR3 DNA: TGTGCCAGCAGCTGGTACAGGGACGCCTACGAGCAGTACTTC. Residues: CASSWYRDAYEQYF.

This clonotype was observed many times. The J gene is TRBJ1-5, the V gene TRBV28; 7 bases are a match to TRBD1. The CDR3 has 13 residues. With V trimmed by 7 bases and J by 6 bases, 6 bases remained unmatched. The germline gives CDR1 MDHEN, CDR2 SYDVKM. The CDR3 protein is CASTLGGPQPQHF. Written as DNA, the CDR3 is TGTGCCAGCACTCTAGGGGGCCCTCAGCCCCAGCATTTT. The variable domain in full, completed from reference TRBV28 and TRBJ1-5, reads DVKVTQSSRYLVKRTGEKVFLECVQDMDHENMFWYRQDPGLGLRLIYFSYDVKMKEKGDIPEGYSVSREKKERFSLILESASTNQTSMYLCASTLGGPQPQHFGDGTRLSIL.

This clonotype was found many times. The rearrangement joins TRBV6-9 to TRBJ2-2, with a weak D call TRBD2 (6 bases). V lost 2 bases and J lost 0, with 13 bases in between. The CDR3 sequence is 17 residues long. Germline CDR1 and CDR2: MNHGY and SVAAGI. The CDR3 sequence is CASSYGRGGANTGELFF. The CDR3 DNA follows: TGTGCCAGCAGTTATGGCCGGGGAGGCGCGAACACCGGGGAGCTGTTTTTT.

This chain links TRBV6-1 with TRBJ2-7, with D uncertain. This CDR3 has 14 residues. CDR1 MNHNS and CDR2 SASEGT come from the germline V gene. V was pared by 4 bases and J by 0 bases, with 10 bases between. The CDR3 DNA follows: TGTGCCAGCAGTGGCTACCCCGTCTCCTACGAGCAGTACTTC. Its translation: CASSGYPVSYEQYF.

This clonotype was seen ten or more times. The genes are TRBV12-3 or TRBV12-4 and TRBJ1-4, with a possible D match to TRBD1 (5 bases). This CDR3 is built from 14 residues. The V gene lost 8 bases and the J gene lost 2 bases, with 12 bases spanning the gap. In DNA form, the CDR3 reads TGTGCCAGCGGGCCGGGGGGGACTAATGAAAAACTGTTTTTT. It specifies CASGPGGTNEKLFF.

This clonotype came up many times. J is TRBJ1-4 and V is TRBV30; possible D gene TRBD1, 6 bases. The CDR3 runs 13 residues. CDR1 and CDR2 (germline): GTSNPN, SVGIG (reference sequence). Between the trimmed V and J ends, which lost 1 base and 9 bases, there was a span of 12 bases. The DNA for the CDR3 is TGTGCCTGGAGTGACGGGGGGCCACAAAAACTGTTTTTT. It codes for CAWSDGGPQKLFF.

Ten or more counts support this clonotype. The CDR3 is CASTRGAEAFF. The CDR3, as DNA: TGTGCCAGCACTAGGGGGGCTGAAGCTTTCTTT. The rearrangement uses TRBV12-3 or TRBV12-4 and TRBJ1-1, with a weak D call TRBD1 (6 bases). The V and J ends lost 7 bases and 6 bases respectively, with 9 bases between them. The CDR3 consists of 11 residues.

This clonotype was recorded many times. CDR3 in DNA: TGTGCCAGCAGCTTACGGCTAGAAGAGACCCAGTACTTC. It specifies CASSLRLEETQYF. The chain employs TRBV7-2 and TRBJ2-5; D is uncertain. The CDR3 has 13 residues. The germline gives CDR1 SGHTA, CDR2 FQGNSA. Trimming left V 2 bases short and J 3 bases short, with 7 bases between. The entire variable domain, with the rest obtained from reference TRBV7-2 and TRBJ2-5, is as follows: GAGVSQSPSNKVTEKGKDVELRCDPISGHTALYWYRQSLGQGLEFLIYFQGNSAPDKSGLPSDRFSAERTGGSVSTLTIQRTQQEDSAVYLCASSLRLEETQYFGPGTRLLVL.

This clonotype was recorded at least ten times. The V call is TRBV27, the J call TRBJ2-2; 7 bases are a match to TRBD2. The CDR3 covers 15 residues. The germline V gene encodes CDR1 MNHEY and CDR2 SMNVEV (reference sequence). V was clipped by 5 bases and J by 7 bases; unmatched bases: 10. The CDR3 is CASSLVGGPVGELFF. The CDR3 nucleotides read TGTGCCAGCAGTCTGGTGGGAGGGCCGGTCGGGGAGCTGTTTTTT.

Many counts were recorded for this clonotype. CDR3 residues: CSAGQETQYF. The CDR3 bases are TGCAGCGCCGGCCAAGAGACCCAGTACTTC. This chain uses TRBV29-1 with TRBJ2-5; D ambiguous. V was shortened by 7 bases and J by 1 base, with 4 bases between the two germline ends. The CDR3 is 10 amino acids. The germline V gene has CDR1 SQVTM and CDR2 ANQGSEA. Full variable domain (remainder filled in from reference TRBV29-1 and TRBJ2-5): SAVISQKPSRDICQRGTSLTIQCQVDSQVTMMFWYRQQPGQSLTLIATANQGSEATYESGFVIDKFPISRPNLTFSTLTVSNMSPEDSSIYLCSAGQETQYFGPGTRLLVL.